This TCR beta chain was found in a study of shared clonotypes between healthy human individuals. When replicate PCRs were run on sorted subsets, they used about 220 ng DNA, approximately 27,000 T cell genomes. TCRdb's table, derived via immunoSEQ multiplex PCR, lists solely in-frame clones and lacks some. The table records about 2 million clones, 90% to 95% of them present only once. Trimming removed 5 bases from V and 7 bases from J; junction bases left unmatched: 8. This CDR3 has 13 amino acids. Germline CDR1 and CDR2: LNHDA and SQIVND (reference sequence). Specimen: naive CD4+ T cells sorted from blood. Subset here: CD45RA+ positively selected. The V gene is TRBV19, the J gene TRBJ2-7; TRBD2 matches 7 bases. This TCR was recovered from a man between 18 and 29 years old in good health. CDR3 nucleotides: TGTGCCAGTAGTCTCGGGACTACGCGAGAGCAGTACTTC. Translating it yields CASSLGTTREQYF.